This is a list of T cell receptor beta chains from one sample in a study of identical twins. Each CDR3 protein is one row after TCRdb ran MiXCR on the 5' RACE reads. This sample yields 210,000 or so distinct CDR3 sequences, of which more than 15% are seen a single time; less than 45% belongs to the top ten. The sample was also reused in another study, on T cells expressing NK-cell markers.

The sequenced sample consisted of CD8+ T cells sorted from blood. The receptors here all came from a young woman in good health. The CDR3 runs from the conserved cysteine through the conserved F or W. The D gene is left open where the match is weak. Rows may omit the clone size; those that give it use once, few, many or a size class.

CASSRSGGAAKNIQYF,TGTGCCAGCAGCCGCTCAGGGGGCGCAGCCAAAAACATTCAGTACTTC,-,TRBV7-2,TRBJ2-4,TRBD1,16
CSVRADNEQFF,TGCAGCGTTCGGGCGGACAATGAGCAGTTCTTC,many,TRBV29-1,TRBJ2-1,-,11
CLSTPSGTAYNEQFF,TGCCTGAGCACGCCAAGCGGGACGGCCTACAATGAGCAGTTCTTC,few,TRBV5-1,TRBJ2-1,TRBD2,15
CASSVGSAPNEQFF,TGTGCCAGCAGCGTAGGTTCCGCGCCCAATGAGCAGTTCTTC,-,TRBV9,TRBJ2-1,-,14
CASSQDTGYEQFF,TGCGCCAGCAGCCAAGATACCGGATATGAGCAGTTCTTC,few,TRBV4-3,TRBJ2-1,-,13
CASSQGRGAGLAVTDTQYF,TGCGCCAGCAGCCAAGGAAGGGGGGCCGGACTAGCAGTAACAGATACGCAGTATTTT,-,TRBV4-3,TRBJ2-3,TRBD2,19
CASSPPFSGLEGDTQYF,TGTGCCAGCAGCCCGCCCTTTAGCGGACTCGAGGGAGATACGCAGTATTTT,few,TRBV12-3/TRBV12-4,TRBJ2-3,-,17
CASSPGLAGFSYEQYF,TGTGCCAGCAGCCCGGGACTAGCGGGGTTTTCCTACGAGCAGTACTTC,-,TRBV7-9,TRBJ2-7,TRBD2,16
CASSTGIQETQYF,TGTGCCAGCAGCACGGGGATCCAAGAGACCCAGTACTTC,few,TRBV9,TRBJ2-5,-,13
CASTDGLAVYNEQFF,TGTGCCAGCACCGATGGACTAGCGGTCTACAATGAGCAGTTCTTC,-,TRBV3-1,TRBJ2-1,TRBD2,15
CASSSGGSDGDTQYF,TGTGCCAGCAGCTCCGGGGGCAGTGACGGAGATACGCAGTATTTT,few,TRBV11-2,TRBJ2-3,-,15
CASSETGLAGETQYF,TGTGCCAGCAGTGAAACAGGACTAGCGGGAGAGACCCAGTACTTC,few,TRBV6-1,TRBJ2-5,TRBD2,15
CATSLGLAGYNEQFF,TGTGCCACCAGCCTGGGACTAGCGGGGTACAATGAGCAGTTCTTC,-,TRBV15,TRBJ2-1,TRBD2,15
CASSLWGGREETQYF,TGTGCCAGCAGCTTATGGGGGGGGCGCGAGGAGACCCAGTACTTC,-,TRBV7-9,TRBJ2-5,-,15
CSVESRWEAFF,TGCAGCGTTGAATCTCGGTGGGAAGCTTTCTTT,-,TRBV29-1,TRBJ1-1,-,11
CSARGQGRDNSPLHF,TGCAGTGCTAGAGGACAGGGACGGGATAATTCACCCCTCCACTTT,-,TRBV20-1,TRBJ1-6,TRBD1,15
CSARIPGAPTDTQYF,TGCAGTGCTAGAATTCCGGGGGCGCCCACGGATACGCAGTATTTT,-,TRBV20-1,TRBJ2-3,-,15
CASSGSGSSYNEQFF,TGCGCCAGCAGCGGTTCCGGGAGCTCCTACAATGAGCAGTTCTTC,many,TRBV5-1,TRBJ2-1,-,15
CASSLASRGEQYF,TGTGCCAGCAGCTTAGCGTCTAGGGGCGAGCAGTACTTC,few,TRBV7-9,TRBJ2-7,-,13